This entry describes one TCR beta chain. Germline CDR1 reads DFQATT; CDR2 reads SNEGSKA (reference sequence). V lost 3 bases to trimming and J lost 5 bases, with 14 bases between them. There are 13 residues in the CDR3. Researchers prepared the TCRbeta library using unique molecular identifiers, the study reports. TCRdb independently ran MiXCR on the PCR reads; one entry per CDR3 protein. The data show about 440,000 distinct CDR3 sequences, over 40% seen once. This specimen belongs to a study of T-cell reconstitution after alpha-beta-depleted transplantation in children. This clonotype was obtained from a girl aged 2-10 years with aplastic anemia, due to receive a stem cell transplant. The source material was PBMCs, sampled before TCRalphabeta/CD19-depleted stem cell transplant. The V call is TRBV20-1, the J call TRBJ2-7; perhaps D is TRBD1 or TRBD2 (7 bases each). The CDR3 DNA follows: TGCAGTGCTAGTCACAGGGGAGGGAACGAGCAGTACTTC. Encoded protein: CSASHRGGNEQYF.